The 32 T cell receptor beta chains in this list originate from one sample, sequenced in a study of tumor-infiltrating lymphocytes in primary liver carcinoma (dated by TCRdb to about 2017). Sequenced on an Illumina HiSeq 2500. Using a constant-region primer and ProtoScript II reverse transcriptase, TCRbeta-specific cDNA was reverse-transcribed from approximately 500 ng total RNA. Three nested multiplex PCR rounds, following a slightly modified ARM-PCR procedure, were used to build the TCRbeta libraries. Each of the first two PCR rounds ran for approximately 10 cycles using multiplex TRBV1-TRBV30 forward primers together with a Cbeta reverse primer. TCRdb reprocessing: public reads trimmed at Q25 with fastp, clones called with MiXCR, in-frame beta chains kept. Each entry is one CDR3 protein sequence, shown with its most common DNA and genes. This sample lists 50,000 or so distinct CDR3 sequences; approximately 80% were detected once. Approximately 24% of the sample goes to the ten largest clones.

Without any cell sorting, total RNA and DNA were extracted together from around 18-30 mg of bulk tissue using the AllPrep DNA/RNA mini kit. Sequencing was done on a sample of liver tumor tissue from sampling region 5. Interpreted using the paper, the cell subset or site label stands for: tumor region T5, tumor centre. The receptor source for this set is a man aged 40-49 years with primary liver carcinoma and hepatitis B virus infection.

This clonotype turned up a few times. The genes are TRBV6-1 and TRBJ2-6; possible D gene TRBD1, 6 bases. The V gene lost 9 bases and the J gene lost 5 bases, with 14 bases spanning the gap. Germline CDR1 is MNHNS and CDR2 is SASEGT. This CDR3 has 14 amino acids. The chain's CDR3 is CASTEQGRANVLTF. CDR3 bases: TGTGCCAGTACTGAACAGGGAAGGGCCAACGTCCTGACTTTC.

On this clonotype itself: At one of its ends the junction is not consistent with the germline gene, which may arise from a read error. The gene calls are TRBV13 and TRBJ1-5; weak D call: TRBD1 (6 bases). The CDR3 spans 14 residues. Per the germline V gene, CDR1 is PRHDT and CDR2 is FYEKMQ (reference sequence). The DNA of the CDR3 is TGTGTCAGCAGCCTTAGGGGGAGTAATCAGCCCCAGCATTTT. This translates into CVSSLRGSNQPQHF.

V is TRBV6-2 or TRBV6-3 and J is TRBJ2-7; 10 nucleotides agree with TRBD2. Looked up from germline, CDR1 is MNHEY and CDR2 is SVGEGT. There are 14 residues in the CDR3. V trimming: 5 bases; J trimming: 10 bases; junction bases outside the gene matches: 11. The CDR3 DNA reads as TGTGCCAGCAGTATAGCGGGAGGACACGGCGAACAGTACTTC. This sequence encodes CASSIAGGHGEQYF.

As for this clonotype: The CDR3 end shows no conserved phenylalanine or tryptophan, and so a read error is likely. The J gene is TRBJ2-1, the V gene TRBV2; D unclear. The V and J ends lost 9 bases and 6 bases respectively, with 15 bases between them. This CDR3 has 13 amino acids. Germline values: CDR1 SNHLY, CDR2 FYNNEI. The CDR3 reads CARSWQATNEQFL. The CDR3, as DNA: TGTGCCAGAAGTTGGCAGGCTACCAATGAGCAGTTCCTC.

This clonotype was counted a single time. At one boundary the junction diverges from the germline segment, which might be a read error. This chain joins TRBV28 and TRBJ2-6; D call uncertain. CDR3 length equals 14 residues. The V gene's germline CDR1 is MDHEN and CDR2 SYDVKM. CDR3 amino acids: CTSSSPAGANVLTF. CDR3 bases: TGTACCAGCAGTTCCCCCGCTGGGGCCAACGTCCTGACTTTC.

About this clonotype: Germline is not matched at one junction end, which may reflect a read error. The J gene is TRBJ1-5, the V gene TRBV11-3, with D perhaps matching TRBD1 (5 bases). The CDR3 extends over 15 amino acids. Germline CDR1 is SGHNT and CDR2 is YENEEA. The CDR3 DNA follows: TGTGCCAGCACCTTAGATCTGGGGGTGACTCAGCCCCTGCATTTT. Translation: CASTLDLGVTQPLHF.

This clonotype has ten or more counts. The chain joins TRBV6-2 or TRBV6-3 to TRBJ2-1; 14 bases fit TRBD2. The V gene end was trimmed by 7 bases and the J gene end by 8 bases; junction bases not matched to a gene: 7. Germline CDR1 and CDR2: MNHEY and SVGEGT. The CDR3 sequence is 15 residues long. In nucleotides, the CDR3 is TGTGCCAGCAACCCAAGACTAGCGGGAGGGGATGAGCAGTTCTTC. It specifies CASNPRLAGGDEQFF.

Notes on this clonotype: A read error may account for a junction end that differs from germline. The chain is built from TRBV6-1 and TRBJ1-2; tentatively, D is TRBD1 (5 bases). The CDR3 is 15 amino acids. CDR1 MNHNS and CDR2 SASEGT come from the germline V gene. In nucleotides, the CDR3 is TGTGCCACCAGTGAAATAAGGGATGGGGACTATGGCTACACGTTC. Translating it yields CATSEIRDGDYGYTF.

The chain uses TRBV29-1 and TRBJ2-3; D tentatively reads TRBD1 or TRBD2 (6 bases each). CDR3 length: 14 residues. CDR1 and CDR2 (germline): SQVTM, ANQGSEA. Deletions cut 4 bases from V and 4 bases from J, with 15 bases between. CDR3 DNA sequence: TGCAGCGTTGGGGGGGCTTGCGGAGCAGATACGCAGTATTTT. It codes for CSVGGACGADTQYF.

Worth noting for this clonotype: This sequence may be a read error, since a much larger clone differs from it by one base. The chain joins TRBV2 to TRBJ2-7; D might be TRBD2 (6 bases). CDR1 is SNHLY, CDR2 FYNNEI, per germline. This CDR3 comprises 15 residues. The DNA of the CDR3 is TGTGCCAGCAGTGGGAGTAGCGGAAATTCCTACGAGCGGTACTTC. Its translation: CASSGSSGNSYERYF.

Comments on this clonotype: A read error may produce the germline difference seen at one junction end. This chain links TRBV11-1 with TRBJ2-3; possible D gene TRBD2, 5 bases. Germline-derived CDR1 and CDR2 are SGHAT and FQDESV (reference sequence). The CDR3 length is 15 residues. The CDR3 is CASSLLRERTDTQYF. The CDR3, as DNA: TGTGCAAGCAGTTTGCTGAGGGAGAGGACAGATACGCAGTATTTT.

About this clonotype itself: The CDR3 carries no conserved terminal phenylalanine or tryptophan, so it likely arises from a read error. J is TRBJ2-7 and V is TRBV6-6, with D hard to call. The CDR3 runs to 11 residues. With 9 bases removed from V and 8 bases from J, the gap between germline ends came to 14 bases. Germline lookup yields CDR1 MNHNY and CDR2 SVGAGI (reference sequence). As DNA, the CDR3 is TGTGCCAGTAGTACTAAAGACAAGCAGTACTAC. Translated, it gives CASSTKDKQYY.

Points on this clonotype: A read error is likely, as this CDR3 ends without the conserved phenylalanine or tryptophan. The chain is built from TRBV5-1 and TRBJ2-3; 8 positions agree with TRBD1. The trim removed 5 bases at V and 2 bases at J, leaving 22 bases unmatched. The germline V gene has CDR1 SGHRS and CDR2 YFSETQ. This CDR3 is 20 amino acids long. Here the CDR3 reads CASRLSGGGPALPNTDTQYY. Written as DNA, the CDR3 is TGCGCCAGCAGACTTTCAGGGGGCGGCCCTGCACTGCCTAACACAGATACGCAGTATTAT.

The table lists this clonotype with many counts. This chain links TRBV5-6 with TRBJ2-3; perhaps TRBD2 as D (7 bases). This CDR3 is built from 16 residues. Germline V gene lookup returns CDR1 SGHDT and CDR2 YYEEEE. Trimming removed 2 bases from V and 10 bases from J, with 23 bases in between. This CDR3 reads CASSFRGGGDRAPQYF. The CDR3 coding sequence is TGTGCCAGCAGCTTTCGCGGAGGGGGGGACCGAGCTCCGCAGTATTTT.

The genes are TRBV11-2 and TRBJ2-7; D unclear. The V gene's germline CDR1 is SGHAT and CDR2 FQNNGV. This CDR3 contains 11 residues. CDR3 sequence reads: CTNSSSYEQYF. In DNA form, the CDR3 reads TGTACCAACAGCTCATCCTACGAGCAGTACTTC.

This clonotype appeared a single time. The chain employs TRBV28 and TRBJ2-1; D gene unclear. Germline-derived CDR1 and CDR2 are MDHEN and SYDVKM. The CDR3 length is 15 residues. Trimming shortened V by 5 bases and J by 7 bases, and 18 bases separated the two germline ends. This CDR3 is CASSALPVEGNEQFF. CDR3 sequence (DNA): TGTGCCAGCAGTGCACTACCGGTTGAAGGGAATGAGCAGTTCTTC.

Remarks on this clonotype: At one boundary the junction diverges from the germline segment, which might be a read error. The chain combines TRBV6-2 or TRBV6-3 with TRBJ2-5, with D perhaps TRBD2 (6 bases). Looked up from germline, CDR1 is MNHEY and CDR2 is SVGEGT. This CDR3 is 14 amino acids long. This CDR3 reads CVSSSGDFQEIQYF. As DNA, the CDR3 is TGTGTCAGCAGTTCCGGGGACTTTCAAGAGATCCAGTATTTC.

This clonotype rates as medium-sized. The V gene is TRBV4-2, the J gene TRBJ2-7; TRBD2 is a possible D gene (5 bases). V was pared by 3 bases and J by 0 bases, with 12 bases between. From germline, CDR1 is LGHNA and CDR2 YNFKEQ. CDR3 length: 15 amino acids. The CDR3 region has the DNA TGTGCCAGCAGCCATGAGGACTCGAGCTCCTACGAGCAGTACTTC. Translated, it gives CASSHEDSSSYEQYF.

Remarks on this clonotype: Because it lacks the conserved phenylalanine or tryptophan at the end, this CDR3 is likely a read error. No DNA is shown, since the ends of the CDR3 on it are uncertain; the CDR3 is the one TCRdb lists. This sequence joins TRBV5-1 and TRBJ2-7; TRBD2 reflects the table's D call only, with no check against the DNA. Germline CDR1 is SGHRS and CDR2 is YFSETQ. The CDR3 sequence runs 17 residues, both termini included. The CDR3 protein is CASSRTSGRVGSYEQYI.

Comment on this clonotype: One end of the junction varies from germline; a read error may be responsible. The V call is TRBV11-2, the J call TRBJ2-7; possibly TRBD1 or TRBD2 for D (5 bases each). CDR1 is SGHAT and CDR2 is FQNNGV in the germline V gene. The CDR3 spans 14 residues. In nucleotides, the CDR3 is TGTACCAGCAGCGTAGATGCTGGGGGCTACGAGCAGTACTTC. Protein product: CTSSVDAGGYEQYF.

With respect to this clonotype: The junction does not match germline at one end; this may be a read error. The rearrangement joins TRBV12-3 or TRBV12-4 to TRBJ2-1; 9 bases fit TRBD2. The CDR3 length is 15 residues. Here the CDR3 reads CASSLQAGGHHEQFF. CDR3 DNA sequence: TGTGCCAGCAGTTTACAAGCGGGAGGACACCATGAGCAATTCTTC.

V gene TRBV28 combines with J gene TRBJ2-3, with 7 bases fitting TRBD1. V gave up 7 bases and J gave up 4 bases; unmatched junction bases: 11. The V gene's germline CDR1 is MDHEN and CDR2 SYDVKM. The CDR3 length is 15 residues. The CDR3 here is CASNYIADRADTQYF. The DNA of the CDR3 is TGTGCCAGCAACTACATAGCTGACAGGGCAGATACGCAGTATTTT.

At least ten counts were recorded for this clonotype. V is TRBV24-1 and J is TRBJ2-3; TRBD1 agrees at 7 bases. The V and J ends lost 4 bases and 11 bases, in that order; junction bases with no gene match: 11. Germline V gene data show CDR1 as KGHDR and CDR2 as SFDVKD. This CDR3 contains 14 residues. CDR3 loop: CATSDRDSPFRQYF. CDR3 DNA: TGTGCCACCAGTGACCGGGACAGCCCCTTTAGGCAGTATTTT.

This clonotype was observed many times. Sequence at one end of the junction differs from germline and may be a read error. The chain couples TRBV11-2 to TRBJ2-3, with D possibly TRBD1 on 5 matching bases. In germline, CDR1 is SGHAT, CDR2 FQNNGV. The CDR3 length is 14 residues. CDR3 protein: CASGLNRQGDTQYF. The DNA of the CDR3 is TGTGCCAGCGGCTTAAACCGACAAGGGGATACGCAGTATTTC.

This clonotype was counted between two and nine times. The V and J genes are TRBV11-2 and TRBJ2-1; 9 bases line up with TRBD2. Germline V gene data show CDR1 as SGHAT and CDR2 as FQNNGV. The V gene end was trimmed by 5 bases and the J gene end by 5 bases; junction bases not matched to a gene: 7. The CDR3 is 15 amino acids. CDR3 DNA: TGTGCCAGCAGCCTTTTAGCGGGAGATAACAATGAGCAGTTCTTC. Amino acid sequence: CASSLLAGDNNEQFF.

Comments on this clonotype: Germline is not matched at one junction end, which may reflect a read error. This rearrangement joins TRBV11-3 to TRBJ2-1, with D unclear. The CDR3 consists of 12 residues. Germline CDR1 SGHNT, CDR2 YENEEA. This CDR3 is CASSLDANGRFF. CDR3 nucleotide sequence: TGTGCCAGCAGCCTAGATGCCAATGGGCGGTTCTTC. Based on the CDR3 plus reference TRBV11-3 and TRBJ2-1, the full variable domain is EAGVVQSPRYKIIEKKQPVAFWCNPISGHNTLYWYLQNLGQGPELLIRYENEEAVDDSQLPKDRFSAERLKGVDSTLKIQPAELGDSAVYLCASSLDANGRFFGPGTRLTVL.

For this clonotype: At one boundary the junction diverges from the germline segment, which might be a read error. V usage is TRBV6-2 or TRBV6-3 and J usage is TRBJ2-6; possibly TRBD2 for D (6 bases). CDR3 length: 16 amino acids. Germline CDR1 MNHEY, CDR2 SVGEGT. The CDR3 sequence is CANSYAGLSGANTLTF. CDR3 DNA: TGTGCCAACAGTTACGCGGGACTCTCTGGGGCCAACACCCTGACTTTC.

As concerns this clonotype: One end of the junction is discordant with germline, which a read error may explain. V usage is TRBV6-5 and J usage is TRBJ2-5; D is ambiguous. Per the germline V gene, CDR1 is MNHEY and CDR2 is SVGAGI. This CDR3 has 11 amino acids. CDR3 nucleotides: TGTGTCAGCAGCTACCGGGAGACCCAGTACTTC. It encodes CVSSYRETQYF.

Remarks on this clonotype: The junction differs from germline at one of its ends, possibly a read error. This chain joins TRBV7-9 and TRBJ2-7; D possibly corresponds to TRBD2 (6 bases). Per the germline V gene, CDR1 is SEHNR and CDR2 is FQNEAQ (reference sequence). This CDR3 is 15 amino acids long. The CDR3 here is CANSLDRGGGVEQYF. The CDR3 DNA reads as TGTGCCAACAGCTTAGACCGCGGTGGCGGGGTCGAGCAGTACTTC.

The genes are TRBV11-3 and TRBJ2-1; no clear D. CDR1 and CDR2 from the germline V gene are SGHNT and YENEEA. Trimming cost V 7 bases and J 8 bases, with 12 bases left between them. The CDR3 loop spans 12 amino acids. The DNA for the CDR3 is TGTGCCAGCATCATAAATGCCGATGAGCAGTTCTTC. Translation: CASIINADEQFF.

On this clonotype: An end of the junction differs from the germline gene, which may be a read error. This chain connects TRBV4-1 to TRBJ2-1; D might be TRBD1 or TRBD2, each matching 6 bases. CDR3 length: 15 amino acids. CDR1 and CDR2 (germline): MGHRA, YSYEKL. The CDR3 coding sequence is TGCGCCAACAGCCCGAATAGGGGGGTGGGAAATGAGCAGTTCTTC. This gives the protein CANSPNRGVGNEQFF.

With regard to this clonotype: Mismatch with germline at one junction end may stem from a read error. This chain links TRBV5-6 with TRBJ2-1; 10 bases line up with TRBD2. Germline CDR1 is SGHDT and CDR2 is YYEEEE. The CDR3 contains 16 residues. The CDR3 nucleotides are TGTGCCAGCAGCTCGTCTGGGAGCGGGAGGGACAATGAACAGTTCTTC. It encodes CASSSSGSGRDNEQFF.